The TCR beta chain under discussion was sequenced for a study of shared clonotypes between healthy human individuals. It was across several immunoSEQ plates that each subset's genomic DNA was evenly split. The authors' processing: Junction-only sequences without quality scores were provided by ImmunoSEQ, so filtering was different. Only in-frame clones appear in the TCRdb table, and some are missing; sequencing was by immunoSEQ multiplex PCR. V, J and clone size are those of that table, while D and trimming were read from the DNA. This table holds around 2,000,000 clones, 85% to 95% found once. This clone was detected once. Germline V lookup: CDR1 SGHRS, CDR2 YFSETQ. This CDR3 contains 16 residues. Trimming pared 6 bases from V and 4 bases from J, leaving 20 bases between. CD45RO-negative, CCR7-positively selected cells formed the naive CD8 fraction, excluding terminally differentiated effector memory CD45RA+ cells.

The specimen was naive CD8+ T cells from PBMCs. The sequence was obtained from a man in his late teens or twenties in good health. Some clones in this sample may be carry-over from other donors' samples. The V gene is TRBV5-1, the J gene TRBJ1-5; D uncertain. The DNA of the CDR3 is TGCGCCAGCAACTGTCTGAGCGGAAGGGAAAATCAGCCCCAGCATTTT. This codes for CASNCLSGRENQPQHF.